The rows below give T cell receptor beta chains drawn from one sample of a study of T cell repertoires in cytomegalovirus infection. These receptors are not linked to any known antigen. A single record per CDR3 protein comes from TCRdb applying MiXCR to the reads. The sample records about 920,000 distinct CDR3 sequences, about a third being singletons. This material consisted of cultured CD8+ T cells from PBMCs, taken from culture after CMV antigen stimulation. These receptors all stem from a human donor in good health (CMV status not recorded). Some clones in this sample may be carry-over from other donors' samples. Each CDR3 is given with its conserved first and last residue. A D gene is named only where the DNA matches it firmly. Clone sizes are given selectively: once, few, many, or a class where the clone is expanded.

>.|TRBV6-5|TRBJ2-3|TRBD2
TGTGCCAGCAGTTTTAAGGGAGGGTCCTATTGGACAGATACGCAGTATTTT
CASSFKGGSYWTDTQYF
>.|TRBV13|TRBJ2-1|.
TGTGCCAGCAGCCTTCTTGAGGGCGATGAGCAGTTCTTC
CASSLLEGDEQFF
>many|TRBV7-9|TRBJ1-2|.
TGTGCCAGCAGCTCCTGGGATGGGCCAGGGCATGGCTACACCTTC
CASSSWDGPGHGYTF
>.|TRBV20-1|TRBJ1-1|.
TGCAGTGCTAGTGATTACACTGAAGCTTTCTTT
CSASDYTEAFF
>.|TRBV24-1|TRBJ1-1|.
TGTGCCACCAGTGGTCCGGGCATGGAAGCTTTCTTT
CATSGPGMEAFF
>many|TRBV28|TRBJ2-5|.
TGTGCCAGCAGTCCCAGCGGCGGTCGGGAGACCCAGTACTTC
CASSPSGGRETQYF
>many|TRBV12-3/TRBV12-4|TRBJ1-2|.
TGTGCCAGCAGTCCTAGACCCGCGACCTATGGCTACACCTTC
CASSPRPATYGYTF
>few|TRBV7-6|TRBJ1-2|.
TGTGCCAGCAGCTCCTCAGGGGCCCTAGCTGAGAACTATGGCTACACCTTC
CASSSSGALAENYGYTF
>few|TRBV25-1|TRBJ1-1|.
TGTGCCAGCAGTGAATATTTCACGGGGGGCGACGGTGAAGCTTTCTTT
CASSEYFTGGDGEAFF
>many|TRBV6-2/TRBV6-3|TRBJ1-1|.
TGTGCCAGCAGTTTGACGAGGGCGAACACTGAAGCTTTCTTT
CASSLTRANTEAFF
>.|TRBV7-6|TRBJ1-1|.
TGTGCCAGCAGCTCGACCGGTGGGGGGGGGACCGCTGAAGCTTTCTTT
CASSSTGGGGTAEAFF
>many|TRBV7-8|TRBJ2-1|TRBD2
TGTGCCAGCAGCTTAGTATTTATGGGACTAGCGGACAACAATGAGCAGTTCTTC
CASSLVFMGLADNNEQFF
>few|TRBV10-3|TRBJ2-5|.
TGTGCCATCAGTGAGTACGGGCAGCAAGAGACCCAGTACTTC
CAISEYGQQETQYF
>.|TRBV20-1|TRBJ1-1|TRBD1
TGCAGTGCTAGGTTCCAGGGGGCGGTGAACACTGAAGCTTTCTTT
CSARFQGAVNTEAFF
>.|TRBV4-1|TRBJ2-5|.
TGCGCCAGCAGCCCGTCCCGGAGAGAGACCCAGTACTTC
CASSPSRRETQYF
>few|TRBV6-6|TRBJ2-7|.
TGTGCCAGCAGTTACGTGTGGGATACCTACGAGCAGTACTTC
CASSYVWDTYEQYF
>many|TRBV11-2|TRBJ1-2|.
TGTGCCAGCAGCACCTCAGCGGGGCGTGGTGGCTACACCTTC
CASSTSAGRGGYTF
>.|TRBV5-4|TRBJ1-1|TRBD1
TGTGCCAGCAGCTCTACCGGGACAGGGGACACTGAAGCTTTCTTT
CASSSTGTGDTEAFF
>few|TRBV18|TRBJ2-7|TRBD2
TGTGCCAGCTCACCCCGGGGGGACGGCTACGAGCAGTACTTC
CASSPRGDGYEQYF
>.|TRBV19|TRBJ1-2|.
TGTGCCAGTAGTACAGTTCCCATAGGGGCGAATTCGGATGGCTACACCTTC
CASSTVPIGANSDGYTF
>.|TRBV4-2|TRBJ1-5|.
TGTGCCAGCAGCCAAGTGGAAAGCCCCCATCAGCCCCAGCATTTT
CASSQVESPHQPQHF
>few|TRBV5-1|TRBJ2-5|.
TGCGCCAGCAGCTTGGAATTGAGGGGCGCGGTTGGAGAGACCCAGTACTTC
CASSLELRGAVGETQYF
>many|TRBV6-1|TRBJ2-2|TRBD2
TGTGCCACGACGGCTAGCGGGGCTACGAACACCGGGGAGCTGTTTTTT
CATTASGATNTGELFF
>few|TRBV9|TRBJ1-2|TRBD1
TGTGCCAGCAGCGGGGGACCTCCGGGACAGACACGGGACGGCTACACCTTC
CASSGGPPGQTRDGYTF
>.|TRBV5-4|TRBJ2-3|TRBD2
TGTGCCAGCAGCCCCGAGGCAGCGGGGGCTTCGAGGGTAGATACGCAGTATTTT
CASSPEAAGASRVDTQYF
>.|TRBV7-9|TRBJ1-5|.
TGTGCCAGCAGCGACGCGTTTGGAAATCAGCCCCAGCATTTT
CASSDAFGNQPQHF
>few|TRBV11-2|TRBJ1-3|.
TGTGCCAGCAGGGAGTTCGGAAACACCATATATTTT
CASREFGNTIYF
>.|TRBV7-8|TRBJ1-2|.
TGTGCCAGCAGGATACTGACAGGTTCCTATGGCTACACCTTC
CASRILTGSYGYTF
>.|TRBV19|TRBJ1-2|.
TGTGCCAGTAGTATAGAATACAGGTGGGACTATGGCTACACCTTC
CASSIEYRWDYGYTF
>many|TRBV4-1|TRBJ2-1|.
TGCGCCAGCAGCCACCGGGTCTTGTCCTACAATGAGCAGTTCTTC
CASSHRVLSYNEQFF
>.|TRBV19|TRBJ1-4|.
TGTGCCAGTAGTTGGACAGCAACTAATGAAAAACTGTTTTTT
CASSWTATNEKLFF
>.|TRBV5-4|TRBJ2-5|.
TGTGCCAGCAGCTTGGAAAGGGGAGCAGAGACCCAGTACTTC
CASSLERGAETQYF
>.|TRBV27|TRBJ2-1|TRBD1
TGTGCCAGCAGTTTATCAGGGACAGGGATTGAGCAGTTCTTC
CASSLSGTGIEQFF
>few|TRBV5-6|TRBJ2-3|TRBD1
TGTGCCAGCAGCTTCGACGGGACAGGGCCAACAGATACGCAGTATTTT
CASSFDGTGPTDTQYF
>many|TRBV7-9|TRBJ2-2|.
TGTGCCAGCAGCCCTAGAGAGGGAATCACCGGGGAGCTGTTTTTT
CASSPREGITGELFF
>.|TRBV6-2/TRBV6-3|TRBJ2-3|.
TGTGCCAGCAGTTACTTGGCCACCAGCACAGATACGCAGTATTTT
CASSYLATSTDTQYF
>.|TRBV15|TRBJ1-4|TRBD1
TGTGCCACCAGCAGAGGGCAGGGGGACGAAAAACTGTTTTTT
CATSRGQGDEKLFF
>few|TRBV6-2/TRBV6-3|TRBJ1-1|TRBD1
TGTGCCAGCGGAGCCGGGACAGCGAACACTGAAGCTTTCTTT
CASGAGTANTEAFF
>few|TRBV24-1|TRBJ2-3|TRBD1
TGTGCCACCAGTGATTATGGGACAGGGGGCAAAGATACGCAGTATTTT
CATSDYGTGGKDTQYF
>few|TRBV12-3/TRBV12-4|TRBJ2-3|.
TGTGCCAGCAGTGTCATGACAGCTAGCACAGATACGCAGTATTTT
CASSVMTASTDTQYF
>.|TRBV7-9|TRBJ2-3|.
TGTGCCAGCAGCTTAGATTGGAGACAGGTGTATTTT
CASSLDWRQVYF
>.|TRBV4-1|TRBJ1-1|.
TGCGCCAGCAGCCAAGAAATTATTTTGGGAGTGGTTGAAGCTTTCTTT
CASSQEIILGVVEAFF